This T cell receptor (beta chain) was identified in a study of blood T cell repertoires in COVID-19. With V trimmed by 4 bases and J by 6 bases, 11 bases remained unmatched. The germline V gene has CDR1 SGHRS and CDR2 YFSETQ. The CDR3 loop spans 15 amino acids. Assay: immunoSEQ multiplex PCR; the TCRdb copy retains only in-frame clones and omits some. Of under 300,000 clones in the sample, about 85% are singletons; the top ten hold approximately 6.6%. The receptor was isolated from a woman aged 45 to 65 who had been exposed to COVID-19. V and J are TRBV5-1 and TRBJ2-3; 7 bases line up with TRBD2. The material sequenced was PBMCs or T cells enriched from blood (not recorded which). The CDR3 bases are TGCGCCAGCAGCGCGACGGGACTATCTGCTGATACGCAGTATTTT. Translated: CASSATGLSADTQYF.